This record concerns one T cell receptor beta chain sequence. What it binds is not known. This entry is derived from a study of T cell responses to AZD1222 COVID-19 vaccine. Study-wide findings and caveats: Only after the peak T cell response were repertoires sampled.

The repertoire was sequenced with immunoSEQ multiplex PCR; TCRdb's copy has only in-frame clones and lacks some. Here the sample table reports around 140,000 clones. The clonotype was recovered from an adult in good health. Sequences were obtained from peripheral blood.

CDR3 in DNA: TGTGCCAGCAGCTTGGTAGCCCGGACAGGGCCAATCAACACTGAAGCTTTCTTT. It translates to CASSLVARTGPINTEAFF. V is TRBV5-6 and J is TRBJ1-1, with 8 bases aligning to TRBD1. The V segment lost 0 bases and the J segment 2 bases; nucleotides outside the gene matches: 12. CDR3 length equals 18 residues. Germline assignment: CDR1 SGHDT and CDR2 YYEEEE.